This TCR beta chain stems from a study of shared clonotypes between healthy human individuals. The overall study: CD4 naive and CD4 memory each took three plates per donor, while CD8 naive took two and CD8 memory one.

The authors ran the assay at deep level. The protocol was immunoSEQ multiplex PCR, while the TCRdb copy is restricted to in-frame clones and leaves out a portion. The sample has about 2 million clones; about 94% are singletons. Trimming took 10 bases from V and 3 from J, leaving 15 bases between them. This CDR3 is built from 13 residues. Germline lookup yields CDR1 LNHDA and CDR2 SQIVND (reference sequence). Positively selected for CCR7, the CD45RO-negative cells used as naive CD8 cells excluded terminally differentiated effector memory CD45RA+ cells. Study-wide findings and caveats: It was the non-shared clonotypes that had lower generation probabilities than clonotypes shared by all four donors.

As to this clone: Its target is unknown.

The receptor's source is a man between 18 and 35 years old in good health. Sample: naive CD8+ T cells sorted from blood. The chain is built from TRBV19 and TRBJ1-1, with TRBD1 as a possible D gene (5 bases). CDR3 nucleotides: TGTGCCACCCGAGTGGGACTGTACACTGAAGCTTTCTTT. As protein: CATRVGLYTEAFF.